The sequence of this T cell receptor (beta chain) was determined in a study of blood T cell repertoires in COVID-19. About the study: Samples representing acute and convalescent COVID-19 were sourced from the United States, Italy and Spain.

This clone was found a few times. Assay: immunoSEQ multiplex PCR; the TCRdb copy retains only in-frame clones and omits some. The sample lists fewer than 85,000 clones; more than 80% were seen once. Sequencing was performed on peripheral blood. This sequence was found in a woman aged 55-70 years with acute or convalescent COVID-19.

In nucleotides, the CDR3 is TGTGCCAGCAGCCCCGGACAGGGCAATCAGCCCCAGCATTTT. Translating gives CASSPGQGNQPQHF. The chain couples TRBV10-3 to TRBJ1-5; TRBD1 matches at 7 bases. The CDR3 is 14 residues long. CDR1 ENHRY and CDR2 SYGVKD come from the germline V gene. V lost 10 bases and J lost 2; bases outside the gene matches: 8.